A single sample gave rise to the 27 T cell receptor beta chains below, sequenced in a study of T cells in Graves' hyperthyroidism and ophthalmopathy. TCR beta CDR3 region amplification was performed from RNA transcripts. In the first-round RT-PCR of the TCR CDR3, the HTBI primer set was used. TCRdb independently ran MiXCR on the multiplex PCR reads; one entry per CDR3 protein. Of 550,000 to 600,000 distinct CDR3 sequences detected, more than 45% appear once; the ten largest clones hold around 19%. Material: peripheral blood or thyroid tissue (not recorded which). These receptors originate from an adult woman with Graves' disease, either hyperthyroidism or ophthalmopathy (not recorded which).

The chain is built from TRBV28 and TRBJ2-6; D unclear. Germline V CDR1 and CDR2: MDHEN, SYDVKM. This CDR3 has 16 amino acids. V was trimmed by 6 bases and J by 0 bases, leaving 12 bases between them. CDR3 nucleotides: TGTGCCAGCAGGGAACCTTGGGGCTCTGGGGCCAACGTCCTGACTTTC. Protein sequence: CASREPWGSGANVLTF.

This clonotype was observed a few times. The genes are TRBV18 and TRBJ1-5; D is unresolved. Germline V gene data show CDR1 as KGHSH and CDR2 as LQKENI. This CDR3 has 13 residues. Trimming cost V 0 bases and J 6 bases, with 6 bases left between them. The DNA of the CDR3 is TGTGCCAGCTCACCACCGGTCGGTCAGCCCCAGCATTTT. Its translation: CASSPPVGQPQHF.

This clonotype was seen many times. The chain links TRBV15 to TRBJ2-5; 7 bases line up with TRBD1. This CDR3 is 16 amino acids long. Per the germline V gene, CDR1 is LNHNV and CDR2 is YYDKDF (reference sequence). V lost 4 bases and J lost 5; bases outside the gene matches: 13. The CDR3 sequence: CATSTLQGVGIETQYF. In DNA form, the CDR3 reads TGTGCCACCAGCACCCTCCAGGGGGTGGGGATTGAGACCCAGTACTTC.

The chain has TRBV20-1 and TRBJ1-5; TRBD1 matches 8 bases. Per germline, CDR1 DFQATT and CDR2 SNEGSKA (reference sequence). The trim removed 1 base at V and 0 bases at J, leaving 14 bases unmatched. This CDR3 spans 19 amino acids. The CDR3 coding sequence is TGCAGTGCTAGAGGGACTATGGGACAGGTATACGTTAGCAATCAGCCCCAGCATTTT. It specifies CSARGTMGQVYVSNQPQHF.

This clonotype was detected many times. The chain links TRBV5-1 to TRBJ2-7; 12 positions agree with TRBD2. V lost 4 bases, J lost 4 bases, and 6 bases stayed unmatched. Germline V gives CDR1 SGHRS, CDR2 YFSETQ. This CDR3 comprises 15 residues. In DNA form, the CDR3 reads TGCGCCAGCAGCCTTCTAGCGGGAGGGCCATACGAGCAGTACTTC. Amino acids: CASSLLAGGPYEQYF.

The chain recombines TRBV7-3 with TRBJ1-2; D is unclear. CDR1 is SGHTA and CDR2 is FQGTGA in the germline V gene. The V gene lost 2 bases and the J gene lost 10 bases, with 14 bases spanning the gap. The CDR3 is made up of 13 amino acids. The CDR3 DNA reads TGTGCCAGCAGCTTAGCGGTGGTGGGGTTCTACACCTTC. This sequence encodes CASSLAVVGFYTF.

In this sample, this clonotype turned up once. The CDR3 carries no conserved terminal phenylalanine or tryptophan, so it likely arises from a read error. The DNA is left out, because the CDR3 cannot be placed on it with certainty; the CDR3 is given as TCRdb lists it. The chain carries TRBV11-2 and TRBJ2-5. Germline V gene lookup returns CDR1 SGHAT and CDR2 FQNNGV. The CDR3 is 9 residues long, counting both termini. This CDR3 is CASSLVDSR.

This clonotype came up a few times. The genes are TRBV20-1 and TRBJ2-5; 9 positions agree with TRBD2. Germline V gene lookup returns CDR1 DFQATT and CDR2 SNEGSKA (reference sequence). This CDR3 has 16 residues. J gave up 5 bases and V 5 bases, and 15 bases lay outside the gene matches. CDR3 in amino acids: CSAQDASSGAGETQYF. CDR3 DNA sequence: TGCAGTGCTCAAGACGCGTCTAGCGGGGCAGGGGAGACCCAGTACTTC.

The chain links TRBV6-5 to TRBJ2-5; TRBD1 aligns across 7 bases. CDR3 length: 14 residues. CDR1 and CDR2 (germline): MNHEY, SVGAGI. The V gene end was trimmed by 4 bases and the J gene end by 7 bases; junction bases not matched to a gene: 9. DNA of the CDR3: TGTGCCAGCAGTTCCGGACAGGCCCGCGGGACCCAGTACTTC. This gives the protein CASSSGQARGTQYF.

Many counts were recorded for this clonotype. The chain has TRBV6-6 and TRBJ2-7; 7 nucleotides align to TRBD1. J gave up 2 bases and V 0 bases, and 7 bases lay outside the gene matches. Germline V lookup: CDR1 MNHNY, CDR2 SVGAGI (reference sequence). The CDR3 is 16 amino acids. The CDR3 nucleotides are TGTGCCAGCAGTTACTCGGCGACAGGGCAAACCTACGAGCAGTACTTC. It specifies CASSYSATGQTYEQYF.

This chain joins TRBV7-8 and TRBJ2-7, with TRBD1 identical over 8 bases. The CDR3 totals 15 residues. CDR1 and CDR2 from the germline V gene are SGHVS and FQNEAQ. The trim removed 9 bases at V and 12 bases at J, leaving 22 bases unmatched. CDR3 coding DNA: TGTGCCAGTCAACTAGGACAGGGTGACTTTGGGTTGCGGTACTTC. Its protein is CASQLGQGDFGLRYF. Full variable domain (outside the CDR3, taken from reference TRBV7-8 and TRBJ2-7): GAGVSQSPRYKVAKRGQDVALRCDPISGHVSLFWYQQALGQGPEFLTYFQNEAQLDKSGLPSDRFFAERPEGSVSTLKIQRTQQEDSAVYLCASQLGQGDFGLRYFGPGTRLTVT.

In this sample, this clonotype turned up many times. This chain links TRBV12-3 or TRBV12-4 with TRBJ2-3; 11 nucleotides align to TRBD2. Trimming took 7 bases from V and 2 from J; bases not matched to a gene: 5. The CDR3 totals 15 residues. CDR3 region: CASTLGLAVTDTQYF. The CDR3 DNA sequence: TGTGCCAGCACCTTGGGACTAGCGGTCACAGATACGCAGTATTTT.

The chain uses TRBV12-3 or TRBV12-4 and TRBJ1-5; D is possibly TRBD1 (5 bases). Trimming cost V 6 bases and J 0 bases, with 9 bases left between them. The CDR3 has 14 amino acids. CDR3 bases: TGTGCCAGCAGAAACCAGGGTAGCAATCAGCCCCAGCATTTT. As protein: CASRNQGSNQPQHF.

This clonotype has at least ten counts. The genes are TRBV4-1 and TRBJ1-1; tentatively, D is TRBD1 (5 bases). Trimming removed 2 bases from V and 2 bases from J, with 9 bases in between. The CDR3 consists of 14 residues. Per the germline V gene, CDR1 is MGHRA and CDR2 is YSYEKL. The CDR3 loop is CASSQYRRNTEAFF. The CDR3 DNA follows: TGCGCCAGCAGCCAATACAGGCGTAACACTGAAGCTTTCTTT.

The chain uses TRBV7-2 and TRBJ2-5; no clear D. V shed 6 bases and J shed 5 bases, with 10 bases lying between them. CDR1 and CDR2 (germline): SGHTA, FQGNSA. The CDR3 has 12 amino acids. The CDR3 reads CASRPTAETQYF. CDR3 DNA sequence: TGTGCCAGCAGGCCCACCGCGGAGACCCAGTACTTC.

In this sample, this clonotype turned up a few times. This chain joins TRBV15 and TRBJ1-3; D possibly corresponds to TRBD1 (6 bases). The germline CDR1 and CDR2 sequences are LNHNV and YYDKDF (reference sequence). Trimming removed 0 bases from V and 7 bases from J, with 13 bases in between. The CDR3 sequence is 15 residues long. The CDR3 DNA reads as TGTGCCACCAGCAGAGATGAAGGGACACAGAACACCATATATTTT. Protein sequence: CATSRDEGTQNTIYF.

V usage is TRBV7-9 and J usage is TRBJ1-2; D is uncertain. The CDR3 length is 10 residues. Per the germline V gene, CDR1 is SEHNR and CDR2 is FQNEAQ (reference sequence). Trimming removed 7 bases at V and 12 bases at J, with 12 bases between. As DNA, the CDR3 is TGTGCCAGCACCTGGATGGGCAACACCTTC. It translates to CASTWMGNTF.

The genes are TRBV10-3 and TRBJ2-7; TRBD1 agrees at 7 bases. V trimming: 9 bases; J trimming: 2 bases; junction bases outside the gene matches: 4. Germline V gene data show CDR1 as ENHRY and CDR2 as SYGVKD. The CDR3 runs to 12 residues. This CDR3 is CAIGGQTYEQYF. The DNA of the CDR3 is TGTGCCATTGGGGGACAGACCTACGAGCAGTACTTC.

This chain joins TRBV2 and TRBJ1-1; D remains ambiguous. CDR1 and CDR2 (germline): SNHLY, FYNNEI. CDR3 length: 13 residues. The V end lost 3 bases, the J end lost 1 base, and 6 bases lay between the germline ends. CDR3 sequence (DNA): TGTGCCAGCAGTGACCAGGCGAACACTGAAGCTTTCTTT. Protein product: CASSDQANTEAFF.

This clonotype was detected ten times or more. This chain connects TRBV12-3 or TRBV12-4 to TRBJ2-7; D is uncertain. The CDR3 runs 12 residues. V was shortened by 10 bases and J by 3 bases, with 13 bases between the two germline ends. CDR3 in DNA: TGTGCCACCCGTTTTGGTAACTACGAGCAGTACTTC. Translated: CATRFGNYEQYF.

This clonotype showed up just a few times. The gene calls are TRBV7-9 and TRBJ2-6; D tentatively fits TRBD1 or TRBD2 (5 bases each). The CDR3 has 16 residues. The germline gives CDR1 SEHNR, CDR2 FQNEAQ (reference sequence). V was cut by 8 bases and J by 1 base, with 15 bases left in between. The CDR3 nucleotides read TGTGCCAGCGGAGACGGATGGGGGTCTGGGGCCAACGTCCTGACTTTC. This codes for CASGDGWGSGANVLTF.

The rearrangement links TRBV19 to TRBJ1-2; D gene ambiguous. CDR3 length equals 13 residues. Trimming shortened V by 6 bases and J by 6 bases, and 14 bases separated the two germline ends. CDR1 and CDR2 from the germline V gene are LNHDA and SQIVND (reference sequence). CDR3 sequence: CASRPRGLDGYTF. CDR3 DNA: TGTGCCAGTAGACCTCGGGGTTTGGATGGCTACACCTTC.

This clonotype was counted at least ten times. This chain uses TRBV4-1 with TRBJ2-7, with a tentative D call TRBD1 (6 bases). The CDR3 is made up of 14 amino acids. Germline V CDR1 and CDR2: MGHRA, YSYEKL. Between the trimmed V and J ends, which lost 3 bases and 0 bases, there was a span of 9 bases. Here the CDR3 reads CASSHTGFSYEQYF. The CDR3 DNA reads TGCGCCAGCAGCCACACAGGGTTCTCCTACGAGCAGTACTTC.

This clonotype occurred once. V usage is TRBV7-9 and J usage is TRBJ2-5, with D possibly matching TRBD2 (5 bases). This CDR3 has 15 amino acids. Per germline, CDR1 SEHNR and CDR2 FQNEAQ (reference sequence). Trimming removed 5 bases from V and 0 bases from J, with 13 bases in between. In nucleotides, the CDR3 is TGTGCCAGCAGCGAGGGCAGTAGTAACCAAGAGACCCAGTACTTC. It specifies CASSEGSSNQETQYF.

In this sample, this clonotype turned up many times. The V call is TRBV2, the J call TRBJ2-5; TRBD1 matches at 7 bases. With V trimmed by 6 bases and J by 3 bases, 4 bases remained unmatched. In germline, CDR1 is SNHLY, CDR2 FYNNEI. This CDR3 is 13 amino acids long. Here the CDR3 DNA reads TGTGCCAGCAGACTAGACAGGGAAGAGACCCAGTACTTC. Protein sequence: CASRLDREETQYF.

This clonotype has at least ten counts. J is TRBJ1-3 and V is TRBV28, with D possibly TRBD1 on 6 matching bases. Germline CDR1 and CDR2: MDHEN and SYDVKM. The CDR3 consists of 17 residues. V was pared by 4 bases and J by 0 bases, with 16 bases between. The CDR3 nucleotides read TGTGCCAGCAGTTCTCACCCCGGGACACCCTCTGGAAACACCATATATTTT. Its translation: CASSSHPGTPSGNTIYF.

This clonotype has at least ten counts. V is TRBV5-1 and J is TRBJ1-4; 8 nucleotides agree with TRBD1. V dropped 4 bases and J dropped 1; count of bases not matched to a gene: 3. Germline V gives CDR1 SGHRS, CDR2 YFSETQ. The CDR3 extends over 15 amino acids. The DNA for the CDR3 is TGCGCCAGCAGCACACAGGGGGGAACTAATGAAAAACTGTTTTTT. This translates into CASSTQGGTNEKLFF.